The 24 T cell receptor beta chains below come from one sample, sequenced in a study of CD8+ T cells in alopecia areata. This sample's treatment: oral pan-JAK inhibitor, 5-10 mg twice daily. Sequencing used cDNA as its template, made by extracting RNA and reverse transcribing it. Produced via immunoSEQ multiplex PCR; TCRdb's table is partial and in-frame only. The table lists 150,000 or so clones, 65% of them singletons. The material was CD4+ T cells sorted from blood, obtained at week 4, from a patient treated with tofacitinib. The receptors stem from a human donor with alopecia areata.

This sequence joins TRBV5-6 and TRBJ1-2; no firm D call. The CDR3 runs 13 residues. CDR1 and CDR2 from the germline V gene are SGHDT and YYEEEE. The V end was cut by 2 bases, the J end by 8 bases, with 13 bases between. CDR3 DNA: TGTGCCAGCAGCTTAAGCCCGCGTTTGGGCTACACCTTC. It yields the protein CASSLSPRLGYTF.

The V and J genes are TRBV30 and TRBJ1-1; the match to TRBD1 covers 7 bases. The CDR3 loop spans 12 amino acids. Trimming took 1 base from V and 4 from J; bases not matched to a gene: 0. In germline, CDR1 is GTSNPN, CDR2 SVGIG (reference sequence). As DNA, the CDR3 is TGTGCCTGGAGTGGGACAGGCACTGAAGCTTTCTTT. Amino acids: CAWSGTGTEAFF.

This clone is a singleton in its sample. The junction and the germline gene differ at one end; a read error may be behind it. In nucleotides, the CDR3 is TGCAGCGCTGAAACTAGGGCCCAAGAGACCCAGTACTTC. Its protein is CSAETRAQETQYF. The chain combines TRBV29-1 with TRBJ2-5; a possible D gene is TRBD2 (5 bases). This CDR3 region has 13 residues. Germline CDR1 is SQVTM and CDR2 is ANQGSEA.

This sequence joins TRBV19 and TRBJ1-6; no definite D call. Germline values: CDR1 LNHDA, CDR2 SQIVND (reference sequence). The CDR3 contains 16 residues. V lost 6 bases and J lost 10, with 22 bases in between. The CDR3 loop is CASSLWIGSPGSPLHF. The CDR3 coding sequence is TGTGCCAGTAGCCTGTGGATAGGGTCCCCTGGATCACCCCTCCACTTT. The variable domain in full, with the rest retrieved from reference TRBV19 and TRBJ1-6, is DGGITQSPKYLFRKEGQNVTLSCEQNLNHDAMYWYRQDPGQGLRLIYYSQIVNDFQKGDIAEGYSVSREKKESFPLTVTSAQKNPTAFYLCASSLWIGSPGSPLHFGNGTRLTVT.

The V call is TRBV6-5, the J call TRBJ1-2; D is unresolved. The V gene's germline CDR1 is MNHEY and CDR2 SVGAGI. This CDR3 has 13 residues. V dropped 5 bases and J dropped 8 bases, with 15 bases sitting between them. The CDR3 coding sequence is TGTGCCAGCAGTGACCAAGGAAGAAACGGCTACACCTTC. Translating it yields CASSDQGRNGYTF.

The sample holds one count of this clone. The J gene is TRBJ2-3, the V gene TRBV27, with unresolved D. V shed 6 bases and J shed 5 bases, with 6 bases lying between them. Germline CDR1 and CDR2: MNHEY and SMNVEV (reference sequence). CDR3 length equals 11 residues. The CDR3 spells CASSYRDTQYF. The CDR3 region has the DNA TGTGCCAGCAGCTACAGAGATACGCAGTATTTT.

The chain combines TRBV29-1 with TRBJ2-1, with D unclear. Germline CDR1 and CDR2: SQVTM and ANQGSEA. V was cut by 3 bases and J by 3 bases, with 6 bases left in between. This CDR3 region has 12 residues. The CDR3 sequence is CSVDELYNEQFF. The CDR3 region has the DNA TGCAGCGTTGATGAACTCTACAATGAGCAGTTCTTC.

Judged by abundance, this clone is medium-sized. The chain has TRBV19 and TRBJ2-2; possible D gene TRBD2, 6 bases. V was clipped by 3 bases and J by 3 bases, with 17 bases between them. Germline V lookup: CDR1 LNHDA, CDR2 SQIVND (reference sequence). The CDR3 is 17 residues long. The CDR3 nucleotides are TGTGCCAGTAGTATCGGGGCCGGCTCGGGGGACACCGGGGAGCTGTTTTTT. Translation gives CASSIGAGSGDTGELFF.

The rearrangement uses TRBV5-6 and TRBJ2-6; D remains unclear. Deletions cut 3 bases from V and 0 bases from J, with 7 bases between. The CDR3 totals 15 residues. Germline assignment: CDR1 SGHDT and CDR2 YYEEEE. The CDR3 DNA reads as TGTGCCAGCAGCTCAGTAGCCTCTGGGGCCAACGTCCTGACTTTC. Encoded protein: CASSSVASGANVLTF.

As DNA, the CDR3 is TGTGCCTGGACGCCTTACTCGGATGAAAAACTGTTTTTT. Protein: CAWTPYSDEKLFF. The rearrangement uses TRBV30 and TRBJ1-4; no clear D. Trimming took off 4 bases at V and 6 bases at J, with 12 bases between the two ends. In germline, CDR1 is GTSNPN, CDR2 SVGIG (reference sequence). The CDR3 runs 13 residues.

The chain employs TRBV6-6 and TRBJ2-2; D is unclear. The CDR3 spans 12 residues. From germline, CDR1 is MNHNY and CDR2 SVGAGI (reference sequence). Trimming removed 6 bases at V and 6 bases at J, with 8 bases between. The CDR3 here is CASSPWSGELFF. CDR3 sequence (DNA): TGTGCCAGCAGCCCCTGGTCCGGGGAGCTGTTTTTT.

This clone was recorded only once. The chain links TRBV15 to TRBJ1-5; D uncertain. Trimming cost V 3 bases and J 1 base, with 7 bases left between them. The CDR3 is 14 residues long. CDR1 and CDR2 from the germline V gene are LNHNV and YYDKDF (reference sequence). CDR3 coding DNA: TGTGCCACCAGCAGGGATTACAGCAATCAGCCCCAGCATTTT. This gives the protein CATSRDYSNQPQHF.

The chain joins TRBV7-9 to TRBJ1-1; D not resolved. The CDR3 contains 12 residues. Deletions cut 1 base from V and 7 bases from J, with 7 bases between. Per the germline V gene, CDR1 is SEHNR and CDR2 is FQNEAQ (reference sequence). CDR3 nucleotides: TGTGCCAGCAGCTTAGGACGGATTGAAGCTTTCTTT. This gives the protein CASSLGRIEAFF.

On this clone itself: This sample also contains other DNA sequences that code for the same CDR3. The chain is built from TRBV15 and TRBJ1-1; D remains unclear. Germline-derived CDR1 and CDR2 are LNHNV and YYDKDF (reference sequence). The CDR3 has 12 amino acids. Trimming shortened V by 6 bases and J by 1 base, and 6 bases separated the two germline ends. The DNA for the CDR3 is TGTGCCACCAGGAAGTCGAACACTGAAGCTTTCTTT. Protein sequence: CATRKSNTEAFF.

In nucleotides, the CDR3 is TGTGCCTGGAGTGTAAGGGACAGCGAAGCTTTCTTT. Residues: CAWSVRDSEAFF. The chain carries TRBV30 and TRBJ1-1; TRBD1 matches at 7 bases. With V trimmed by 0 bases and J by 8 bases, 3 bases remained unmatched. CDR3 length: 12 residues. From germline, CDR1 is GTSNPN and CDR2 SVGIG (reference sequence).

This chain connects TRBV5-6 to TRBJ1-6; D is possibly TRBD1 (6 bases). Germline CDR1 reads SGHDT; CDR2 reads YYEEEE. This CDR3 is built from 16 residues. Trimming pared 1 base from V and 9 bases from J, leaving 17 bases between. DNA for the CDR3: TGTGCCAGCAGCTTGAAGGCGGGGGCCTCGGGTTCACCCCTCCACTTT. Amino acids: CASSLKAGASGSPLHF.

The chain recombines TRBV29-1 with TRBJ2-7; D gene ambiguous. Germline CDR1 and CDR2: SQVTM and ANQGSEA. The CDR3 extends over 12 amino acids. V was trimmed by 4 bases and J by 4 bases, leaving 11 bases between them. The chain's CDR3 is CSVGKGGYEQYF. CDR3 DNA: TGCAGCGTTGGAAAGGGTGGGTACGAGCAGTACTTC.

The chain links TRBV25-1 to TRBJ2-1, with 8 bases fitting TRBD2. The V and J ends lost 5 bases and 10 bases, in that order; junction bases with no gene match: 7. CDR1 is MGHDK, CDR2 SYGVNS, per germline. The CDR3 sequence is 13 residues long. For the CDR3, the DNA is TGTGCCAGCAGTTTACCGGGGGGGCAGGAGCAGTTCTTC. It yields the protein CASSLPGGQEQFF.

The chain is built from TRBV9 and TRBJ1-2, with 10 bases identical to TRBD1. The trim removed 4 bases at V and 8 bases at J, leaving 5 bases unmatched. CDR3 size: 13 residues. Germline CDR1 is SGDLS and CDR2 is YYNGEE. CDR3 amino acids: CASSPRTGGGYTF. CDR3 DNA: TGTGCCAGCAGCCCCAGGACAGGGGGGGGCTACACCTTC. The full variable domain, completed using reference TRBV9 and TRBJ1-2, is DSGVTQTPKHLITATGQRVTLRCSPRSGDLSVYWYQQSLDQGLQFLIQYYNGEERAKGNILERFSAQQFPDLHSELNLSSLELGDSALYFCASSPRTGGGYTFGSGTRLTVV.

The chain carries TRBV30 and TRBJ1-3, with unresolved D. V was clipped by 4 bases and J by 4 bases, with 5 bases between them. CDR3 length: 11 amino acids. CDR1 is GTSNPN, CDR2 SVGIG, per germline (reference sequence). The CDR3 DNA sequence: TGTGCCTGGAATTCGGGAAACACCATATATTTT. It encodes CAWNSGNTIYF.

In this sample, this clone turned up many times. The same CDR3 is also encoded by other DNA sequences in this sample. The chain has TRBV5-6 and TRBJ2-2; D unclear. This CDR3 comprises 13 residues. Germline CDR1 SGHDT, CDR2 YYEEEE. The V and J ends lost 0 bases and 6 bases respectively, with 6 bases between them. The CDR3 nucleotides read TGTGCCAGCAGCTTGGTGGGTCCCGGGGAGCTGTTTTTT. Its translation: CASSLVGPGELFF.

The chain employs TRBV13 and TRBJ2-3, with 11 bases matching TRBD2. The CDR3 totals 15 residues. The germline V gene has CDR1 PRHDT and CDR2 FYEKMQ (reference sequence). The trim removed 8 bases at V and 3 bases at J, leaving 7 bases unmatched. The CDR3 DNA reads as TGTGCCAGCGGAACTAGCGGGGGTCGGACAGATACGCAGTATTTT. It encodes CASGTSGGRTDTQYF.

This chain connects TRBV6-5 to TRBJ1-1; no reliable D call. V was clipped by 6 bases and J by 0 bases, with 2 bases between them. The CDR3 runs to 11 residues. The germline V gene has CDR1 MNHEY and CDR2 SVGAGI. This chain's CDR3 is CASRVNTEAFF. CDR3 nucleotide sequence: TGTGCCAGCAGGGTGAACACTGAAGCTTTCTTT.

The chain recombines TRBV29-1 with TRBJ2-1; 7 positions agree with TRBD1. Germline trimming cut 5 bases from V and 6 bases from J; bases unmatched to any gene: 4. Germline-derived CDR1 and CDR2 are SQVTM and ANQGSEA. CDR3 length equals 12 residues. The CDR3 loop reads CSVCPGGNEQFF. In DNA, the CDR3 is TGCAGCGTTTGCCCAGGGGGCAATGAGCAGTTCTTC.